This T cell receptor beta chain derives from a study of T cell responses to AZD1222 COVID-19 vaccine (dated by TCRdb to the early 2020s). Broadly, across the study: AZD1222 recipients with second doses at about 4 weeks or about 12 weeks were pooled, because spike-specific TCR depth and breadth did not differ between schedules. A total of over 230 trial participants underwent TCR sequencing, of whom some 210 received two doses of AZD1222 and some 26 received two doses of the MenACWY control vaccine. Trial participants were enrolled by age into 18-55, 56-69 and 70-plus year subgroups, with roughly 160, 29 and 62 TCR-sequenced participants respectively. General study outcomes and caveats: Vaccine-associated CD4 TCRs spanned the whole spike protein, with dominant responses in regions 160-218 and 743-854. Conclusions about previously exposed vaccinees are limited, since just five or six AZD1222 recipients were seropositive for SARS-CoV-2 at baseline. Reportedly, close to half of the unique spike-specific TCRs recognized epitopes lying outside the regions that are mutated in the B.1.351 and B.1.1.7 variants. In the small 56-69-year group, the increase in depth fell short of significance, most likely because of low power. After two AZD1222 doses, both the breadth and the depth of spike-specific TCRs were significantly higher than at day 0 and than in MenACWY recipients. Participants were mostly white British and included more females than males, and it was suggested by the authors that clonal diversity may have been underestimated. No day 14 peak-response samples were available, so repertoires were characterized only after the peak T cell response.

The CDR3 regions of human TCRbeta chains were analyzed by immunosequencing. As for the original processing: Repertoire TCRs were matched against a reference library of SARS-CoV-2-specific TCRs generated with the MIRA antigen-specificity platform. Breadth was defined as the fraction of unique TCRs that were SARS-CoV-2-associated. Depth was defined as the fraction of total T cells that were SARS-CoV-2-associated. Using the MIRA data, each spike-specific TCR was assigned both to the spike region to which the TCR was reactive and to a CD4 or CD8 class. Log10-transformed breadth and depth values were compared by one-way ANOVA with Sidak's multiple comparisons tests. TCRdb carries this immuneACCESS record with in-frame sequences only. Its versions omit some clonotypes, under half of them owing to an unresolved V gene in the studies checked, with the rest unexplained. The D gene and trimming were derived from the DNA, and the V and J assignments and clone size from that table. Across this sample there are 150,000 to 190,000 clones, with around nine tenths seen only once. Jointly, the top ten make up less than 2% of the sample.

In this sample, this clone turned up once. The clone's antigen remains unknown. Per-nucleotide qualities are absent, and no much larger clonotype sits a single base away. The time point label here, explained by the study, means: baseline before first vaccination. Samples from vaccinated people were obtained from the UK trials COV001 and COV002, which included a single-blind randomized controlled phase 2/3 trial of AZD1222 (ChAdOx1 nCoV-19) in healthy adults. For TCRbeta chain sequencing, PBMC samples from trial participants were taken at day 0 and at day 28 after the second dose. As encoded in the germline V gene, CDR1 is MNHEY while CDR2 is SVGEGT. Trimming leaves V shorter by 6 bases and J shorter by 4 bases, with the junction holding 7 bases beyond the gene matches. The CDR3 has 15 amino acids, counting the end cysteine and phenylalanine. Only CDR3 DNA is held: 45 bases, read in frame from base 1.

The origin of this receptor is an adult in good health. Source: peripheral blood, taken on day 0 of AZD1222 vaccination. The V and J segments used are TRBV6-2 or TRBV6-3 and TRBJ2-2; 8 nucleotides in the junction match TRBD1. For the CDR3, the sequence is CASSSQGGPTGELFF. In nucleotide form, the sequence is TGTGCCAGCAGCTCACAGGGGGGCCCCACCGGGGAGCTGTTTTTT.